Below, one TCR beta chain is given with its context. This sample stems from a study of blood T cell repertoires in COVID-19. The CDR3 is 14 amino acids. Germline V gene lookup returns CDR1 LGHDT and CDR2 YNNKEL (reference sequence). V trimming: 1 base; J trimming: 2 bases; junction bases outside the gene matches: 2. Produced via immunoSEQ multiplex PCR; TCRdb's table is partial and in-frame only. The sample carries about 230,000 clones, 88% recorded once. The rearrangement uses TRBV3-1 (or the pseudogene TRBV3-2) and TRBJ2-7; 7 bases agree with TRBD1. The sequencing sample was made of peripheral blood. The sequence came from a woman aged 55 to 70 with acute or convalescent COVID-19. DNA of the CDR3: TGTGCCAGCAGCCAAGTCGGACAGGCCTACGAGCAGTACTTC. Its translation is CASSQVGQAYEQYF.